This T cell receptor (beta chain) was profiled in a study of CD8 T cells in Susac syndrome. Trimming removed 4 bases from V and 8 bases from J, with 9 bases in between. This CDR3 region has 12 residues. Germline CDR1 and CDR2: LNHDA and SQIVND (reference sequence). The RNA, about 0.5 to 1 ug, was put through reverse transcription using random hexamers. TCRdb redid the calling of the immunoSEQ multiplex PCR reads with MiXCR, one entry per CDR3 protein. The table shows some 95,000 distinct CDR3 sequences, with 85% to 95% occurring only once. The authors carried out high-throughput sequencing of TCR beta. They applied it to CD8+ and CD4+ T cells obtained from blood. The CD8+ and CD4+ T cells were isolated magnetically using a negative isolation approach, whereas the TEMRA cells were enriched by FACS.

The specimen sequenced was CD8+ T cells from PBMCs. The chain employs TRBV19 and TRBJ2-1; possibly TRBD1 for D (5 bases). The source is a human donor in good health. The DNA for the CDR3 is TGTGCCAGTAGTAGGACACGGGATGAGCAGTTCTTC. Translating gives CASSRTRDEQFF.